These 23 T cell receptor beta chains share one sample of origin, sequenced in a study of shared clonotypes between healthy human individuals. Naive CD8 cells lacked CD45RO, underwent positive selection for CCR7 and left out terminally differentiated effector memory CD45RA+ cells. Repertoires were generated with immunoSEQ multiplex PCR, while TCRdb's copy carries only in-frame clones and drops some. The sample yields about 2.1 million clones, 85% to 95% seen once. Sequencing was carried out using naive CD8+ T cells from PBMCs. These receptors originate from a young man in good health. Some clones in this sample may be carry-over from other donors' samples.

With respect to this clone: The sample carries other DNA sequences with the same CDR3. V gene TRBV27 combines with J gene TRBJ2-1, with D tentatively TRBD2 (5 bases). The germline gives CDR1 MNHEY, CDR2 SMNVEV (reference sequence). There are 13 residues in the CDR3. Trimming removed 3 bases at V and 4 bases at J, with 7 bases between. CDR3 amino acids: CASSLLAYNEQFF. As DNA, the CDR3 is TGTGCCAGCAGTTTGTTAGCGTACAATGAGCAGTTCTTC.

The chain recombines TRBV15 with TRBJ2-1, with 10 bases fitting TRBD2. The length of the CDR3 is 20 residues. Germline loops: CDR1 LNHNV, CDR2 YYDKDF (reference sequence). V lost 1 base to trimming and J lost 0 bases; unmatched junction nucleotides: 12. This CDR3 is CATSRVHGLADLSSYNEQFF. The CDR3, as DNA: TGTGCCACCAGCAGAGTCCATGGACTAGCGGATCTCAGCTCCTACAATGAGCAGTTCTTC.

On this clone: The same CDR3 is also encoded by other DNA sequences in this sample. V gene TRBV27 combines with J gene TRBJ2-7; no definite D call. V was shortened by 4 bases and J by 7 bases, with 8 bases between the two germline ends. The V gene's germline CDR1 is MNHEY and CDR2 SMNVEV (reference sequence). The CDR3 length is 11 residues. In DNA form, the CDR3 reads TGTGCCAGCAGTTCTCTCGGAGAGCAGTACTTC. This translates into CASSSLGEQYF.

The V gene is TRBV28, the J gene TRBJ2-7; D unresolved. The CDR3 consists of 12 residues. Trimming left V 3 bases short and J 6 bases short, with 9 bases between. Germline values: CDR1 MDHEN, CDR2 SYDVKM. CDR3 protein: CASSFRVGEQYF. The CDR3 DNA reads as TGTGCCAGCAGTTTCCGTGTAGGCGAGCAGTACTTC. The whole variable domain, remainder taken from reference TRBV28 and TRBJ2-7, is DVKVTQSSRYLVKRTGEKVFLECVQDMDHENMFWYRQDPGLGLRLIYFSYDVKMKEKGDIPEGYSVSREKKERFSLILESASTNQTSMYLCASSFRVGEQYFGPGTRLTVT.

The V and J genes are TRBV19 and TRBJ2-3; 10 positions match TRBD2. Germline loops: CDR1 LNHDA, CDR2 SQIVND (reference sequence). Losses at the gene ends were 6 bases for V and 6 bases for J; bases not matched to a gene: 3. CDR3 size: 13 residues. The CDR3 bases are TGTGCCAGTAGGGCTAGCGGGAGTGATACGCAGTATTTT. Translated: CASRASGSDTQYF.

The J gene is TRBJ2-7, the V gene TRBV7-8, with D hard to call. Germline values: CDR1 SGHVS, CDR2 FQNEAQ. The CDR3 totals 14 residues. Trimming cost V 1 base and J 2 bases, with 9 bases left between them. The CDR3 is CASSLGGFAYEQYF. DNA for the CDR3: TGTGCCAGCAGCTTAGGGGGATTCGCCTACGAGCAGTACTTC.

The CDR3 nucleotides are TGTGCCAGCAGCTTCGACAGGGGGCTTCCGTTCGAGCAGTACTTC. Translated, it gives CASSFDRGLPFEQYF. The chain employs TRBV11-2 and TRBJ2-7, with 10 bases fitting TRBD1. Germline V CDR1 and CDR2: SGHAT, FQNNGV. V gave up 3 bases and J gave up 6 bases; unmatched junction bases: 8. The CDR3 length is 15 residues.

The rearrangement joins TRBV4-2 to TRBJ2-2; no reliable D call. The germline V and J ends were trimmed by 0 bases and 4 bases, with 15 bases remaining between them. Germline V gene lookup returns CDR1 LGHNA and CDR2 YNFKEQ. There are 17 residues in the CDR3. The CDR3 here is CASSQDVGIGLTGELFF. In nucleotides, the CDR3 is TGTGCCAGCAGCCAAGACGTGGGCATTGGCCTCACCGGGGAGCTGTTTTTT.

The V call is TRBV29-1, the J call TRBJ2-1, with 15 bases lining up with TRBD2. V lost 6 bases to trimming and J lost 10 bases; unmatched junction nucleotides: 19. The CDR3 consists of 18 residues. From germline, CDR1 is SQVTM and CDR2 ANQGSEA. CDR3: CSVATGTSGRTLLTEQFF. In nucleotides, the CDR3 is TGCAGCGTAGCAACCGGGACTAGCGGGAGGACGTTACTAACCGAGCAGTTCTTC.

V usage is TRBV27 and J usage is TRBJ2-7, with a tentative D call TRBD2 (7 bases). The CDR3 contains 14 residues. Germline lookup yields CDR1 MNHEY and CDR2 SMNVEV (reference sequence). Trimming took 3 bases from V and 6 from J, leaving 15 bases between them. The CDR3 loop reads CASSFGGARSEQYF. CDR3 nucleotide sequence: TGTGCCAGCAGTTTTGGGGGGGCGCGGAGCGAGCAGTACTTC.

The table lists this clone with a count of one. The genes are TRBV9 and TRBJ2-2; 8 nucleotides match TRBD2. This CDR3 region has 16 residues. V gave up 1 base and J gave up 0 bases; unmatched junction bases: 2. Germline V gene sequence: CDR1 SGDLS, CDR2 YYNGEE. CDR3 coding DNA: TGTGCCAGCAGCGTATTAGCGGGACCGAACACCGGGGAGCTGTTTTTT. Translating it yields CASSVLAGPNTGELFF.

This sequence joins TRBV5-4 and TRBJ1-2; D gene unclear. The V end was cut by 0 bases, the J end by 2 bases, with 17 bases between. Germline-derived CDR1 and CDR2 are SGHNT and YYREEE (reference sequence). This CDR3 has 17 residues. CDR3 DNA sequence: TGTGCCAGCAGCTTGGATAATAGTATGGCAGTCAACTATGGCTACACCTTC. Translation gives CASSLDNSMAVNYGYTF.

The rearrangement joins TRBV7-9 to TRBJ2-7; no definite D call. Trimming took 4 bases from V and 5 from J, leaving 12 bases between them. This CDR3 is built from 13 residues. In germline, CDR1 is SEHNR, CDR2 FQNEAQ (reference sequence). CDR3 nucleotide sequence: TGTGCCAGCAGCTCGGGCCTACAAAACGAGCAGTACTTC. This sequence encodes CASSSGLQNEQYF.

The chain recombines TRBV13 with TRBJ2-7; 9 bases map to TRBD1. CDR3 size: 16 residues. Trimming cost V 1 base and J 2 bases; bases outside gene matches: 6. Germline assignment: CDR1 PRHDT and CDR2 FYEKMQ (reference sequence). The CDR3 sequence: CASSLAGDRETYEQYF. CDR3 DNA: TGTGCCAGCAGCTTAGCCGGGGACAGGGAAACCTACGAGCAGTACTTC.

The V call is TRBV16, the J call TRBJ1-1; unclear D gene. CDR1 KGHSY and CDR2 FQNENV come from the germline V gene. The CDR3 has 11 residues. V lost 3 bases and J lost 2, with 1 base in between. The CDR3 reads CASSHNTEAFF. The CDR3 DNA follows: TGTGCCAGCAGCCATAACACTGAAGCTTTCTTT.

This clone showed up just once. The same CDR3 also results from other DNA sequences found in this sample. The V gene is TRBV19, the J gene TRBJ1-2; D remains ambiguous. Germline loops: CDR1 LNHDA, CDR2 SQIVND (reference sequence). The V end lost 1 base, the J end lost 4 bases, and 10 bases lay between the germline ends. This CDR3 region has 14 residues. CDR3: CASSIGPGAYGYTF. Written as DNA, the CDR3 is TGTGCCAGTAGTATAGGTCCGGGAGCCTATGGCTACACCTTC.

The chain couples TRBV11-2 to TRBJ2-1; D is undetermined. The CDR3 totals 11 residues. The ends were cut back, 6 bases at V and 6 bases at J, with 6 bases in the middle. The germline CDR1 and CDR2 sequences are SGHAT and FQNNGV. The CDR3 sequence: CASRESNEQFF. DNA of the CDR3: TGTGCCAGCAGGGAGAGCAATGAGCAGTTCTTC.

The genes are TRBV27 and TRBJ1-5; 7 bases fit TRBD1. The V segment lost 10 bases and the J segment 6 bases; nucleotides outside the gene matches: 9. The CDR3 is 13 amino acids. Germline CDR1 and CDR2: MNHEY and SMNVEV (reference sequence). The CDR3 protein is CATRDRDGQPQHF. CDR3 coding DNA: TGTGCCACCAGAGACAGGGACGGTCAGCCCCAGCATTTT.

The chain couples TRBV10-3 to TRBJ1-2; no firm D call. V gave up 10 bases and J gave up 0 bases, with 15 bases separating them. The CDR3 runs to 14 residues. Germline values: CDR1 ENHRY, CDR2 SYGVKD. The CDR3 bases are TGTGCCACCGCGACGGGTCAGACTAACTATGGCTACACCTTC. This translates into CATATGQTNYGYTF.

This clone was observed a few times. The chain employs TRBV4-1 and TRBJ1-4; D uncertain. V was cut by 4 bases and J by 7 bases, with 10 bases left in between. There are 13 residues in the CDR3. The germline gives CDR1 MGHRA, CDR2 YSYEKL. For the CDR3, the DNA is TGCGCCAGCAGCCTCCACAGAAGTGAAAAACTGTTTTTT. Translation gives CASSLHRSEKLFF.

The genes are TRBV11-1 and TRBJ2-3; the match to TRBD2 covers 10 bases. The germline V gene has CDR1 SGHAT and CDR2 FQDESV (reference sequence). The CDR3 consists of 15 residues. Unmatched junction bases numbered 6, after V lost 5 bases and J lost 4 bases. The CDR3 here is CASSPGTSVPDTQYF. The CDR3 nucleotides read TGTGCCAGCAGCCCCGGGACTAGCGTACCAGATACGCAGTATTTT. Looking up the rest from reference TRBV11-1 and TRBJ2-3 gives the full variable domain: EAEVAQSPRYKITEKSQAVAFWCDPISGHATLYWYRQILGQGPELLVQFQDESVVDDSQLPKDRFSAERLKGVDSTLKIQPAELGDSAMYLCASSPGTSVPDTQYFGPGTRLTVL.

The chain combines TRBV7-9 with TRBJ2-5; D is uncertain. Trimming pared 1 base from V and 5 bases from J, leaving 11 bases between. CDR1 and CDR2 (germline): SEHNR, FQNEAQ (reference sequence). This CDR3 is 14 amino acids long. DNA for the CDR3: TGTGCCAGCAGCTTAGGACTCCGGCCGGAGACCCAGTACTTC. It encodes CASSLGLRPETQYF.

The J gene is TRBJ2-7, the V gene TRBV10-2; no firm D call. The V and J ends lost 5 bases and 2 bases respectively, with 19 bases between them. Germline values: CDR1 WSHSY, CDR2 SAAADI. The CDR3 spans 16 residues. As DNA, the CDR3 is TGCGCCAGCAGTTCCCCTTCCACACTGAGCACCTACGAGCAGTACTTC. It yields the protein CASSSPSTLSTYEQYF.